This T cell receptor beta chain was obtained from a study of cytomegalovirus exposure and HLA in healthy donors. Study observations and caveats: By HLA locus, TCR association rates varied in a later analysis, with DRB1 showing the most and HLA-C the fewest. In the analysis, some V segments, TRBV6-2 and TRBV6-3 included, were excluded as indistinguishable. Later on, analysis showed that most CMV-associated TCR beta chains appeared to be HLA-restricted.

The study ran its PCR with 60 Vbeta and 13 Jbeta primers. Clones were sequenced by immunoSEQ multiplex PCR, and TCRdb holds only the in-frame ones, with some missing. The sample lists some 200,000 clones; roughly 68% were seen once. Comments on this clone: Its antigen is not identified. Because the CDR3 is missing its conserved closing phenylalanine or tryptophan, this is likely a read error. No DNA is shown, since the ends of the CDR3 on it are uncertain; the CDR3 is the one TCRdb lists.

Germline V gives CDR1 MDHEN, CDR2 SYDVKM. The CDR3 extends over 13 residues, inclusive of both ends. The source of this sequence is a man aged 40-50 years in good health and CMV-seropositive. Sequenced sample: PBMCs. This sequence joins TRBV28 and TRBJ1-1; the D call in the table, TRBD1, was not verified against the DNA. This CDR3 reads CASSTNRDRVFLL.